This TCR beta chain emerged from a study of identical twins. A universal primer site was created by template switching, with the cDNA bearing unique molecular identifiers. A single record per CDR3 protein comes from TCRdb applying MiXCR to the 5' RACE reads. Of a few hundred thousand distinct CDR3 sequences listed, approximately 9.1% are singletons. Only a few counts were recorded for this clonotype. At one end, the junction sequence differs from germline, possibly due to a read error. This clonotype was obtained from a woman between 50 and 59 years old in good health. The sample taken for sequencing was naive T cells sorted from blood.

The CDR3 spells CASRLLAAYDEQFF. CDR3 sequence (DNA): TGTGCCAGCAGGCTCCTAGCGGCCTACGATGAGCAGTTCTTC. The chain combines TRBV27 with TRBJ2-1, with TRBD2 identical over 7 bases. The CDR3 consists of 14 residues. Germline loops: CDR1 MNHEY, CDR2 SMNVEV (reference sequence).